The source of this TCR beta chain is a study of blood T cell repertoires in COVID-19 (dated by TCRdb to 2018 to 2020). As for the study more broadly: Samples covering the acute and convalescent phases of COVID-19 were provided by collaborators in the United States, Italy and Spain. The samples were drawn from two sources: the first 160 participants of the ongoing ImmuneRACE study, and fewer than 1,500 subjects contributed by 6 global collaborators. The sample metadata nearly always contained a de-identified subject ID, COVID-19 status, age in years and sex. Where HLA class I and class II types were available, the types were taken from metadata supplied by the sample provider, not from assay-based typing. Deeply sampled blood TCRbeta repertoires from subjects exposed to, actively infected with, or recovered from COVID-19 were included in the dataset. The material from the prospective study consisted of cDNA or gDNA derived from T cells, B-cell-depleted T cells, or PBMCs. The repertoires were released in a freely available public database meant as a resource for research on the immune response to SARS-CoV-2. The research as a whole found: The quantity of clinical and demographic metadata differed by source and by participant and was supplied without curation.

In regard to this clone: What this receptor recognizes is not known. No qualities accompany the bases; no much larger clone lies one base away.

Ends trimmed: V by 2 bases, J by 0 bases; bases unmatched to a gene: 5. Its CDR3 holds 16 amino acids, cysteine through phenylalanine. Only the CDR3 DNA is retained, 48 bases long and in frame from the first base. CDR1 and CDR2, looked up from the germline V gene, are SGHRS and YFSETQ. Participants in the prospective study were aged roughly 18 to 100 years, lived in approximately 26 United States geographic areas, and enrolled through a virtual design. In the prospective study, participants were assigned to cohorts based on the clinical history participants reported in a screening survey and a study questionnaire. ImmuneRACE Cohort 3 recovered participants were defined by two consecutive negative NP/OP PCR tests, healthcare professional clearance, or symptom resolution. Each participant in the prospective study had whole blood, serum and a nasopharyngeal or oropharyngeal swab collected by mobile phlebotomists. Over a roughly two-month period, participants in the prospective study had the option of providing additional blood draws and questionnaires. Before DNA extraction, prospective study blood samples were shipped either frozen or at room temperature.

The immunoSEQ Assay, a bias-controlled multiplex PCR, was used to amplify TCRbeta CDR3 regions from genomic DNA. On the study's bioinformatics: The number of nucleated cells in each sample was estimated from the amplification of reference gene primers within the assay. To quantify the absolute abundance of each unique TCRbeta CDR3 rearrangement, sequence reads were collapsed and filtered. For each sample, productive Simpson clonality was calculated as the square root of Simpson's diversity index across productive rearrangements. In its TCRdb copy, this immuneACCESS table keeps in-frame sequences only and misses some clones. Where compared with another copy, unresolved V genes explain less than half of these, and the others have no known cause. The V and J calls and clone size come from that table; D and trimming were worked out from the DNA. The sample profile shows fewer than 400,000 clones; approximately 87% of them were found once. The biggest ten clones account for about 9.4% of the sample.

This clonotype was obtained from a woman in her forties or fifties who had recovered from COVID-19. The rearranged segments are TRBV5-1 and TRBJ2-1, with TRBD2 matching 7 junction bases. The specimen was PBMCs or T cells enriched from blood (not recorded which). The DNA reads as follows: TGCGCCAGCAGCTTAATCGGGGACTACTCCTACAATGAGCAGTTCTTC. It is translated as CASSLIGDYSYNEQFF. The full variable domain, with segments outside the CDR3 supplied by the reference TRBV5-1 and TRBJ2-1 proteins, appears as KAGVTQTPRYLIKTRGQQVTLSCSPISGHRSVSWYQQTPGQGLQFLFEYFSETQRNKGNFPGRFSGRQFSNSRSEMNVSTLELGDSALYLCASSLIGDYSYNEQFFGPGTRLTVL.